This T cell receptor (beta chain) was retrieved from a study of blood T cell repertoires in COVID-19. At the level of the study: Specimens from acute and convalescent COVID-19 originated in the United States, Italy and Spain. PBMCs, B-cell-depleted T cells, or T cells provided the cDNA or gDNA that made up the material.

The sample holds a few counts of this clone. Authors' data handling: Amplification with reference gene primers provided the estimates of nucleated cell counts. Profiled with immunoSEQ multiplex PCR; TCRdb holds only in-frame clones, not every one. V and J calls and clone size are copied from that table; D and trimming were computed from the DNA. The sample has fewer than 150,000 clones, around 76% seen once; the top ten hold 10% to 11%. The sequenced sample was peripheral blood. The receptor comes from a human donor in a cohort sampled during active COVID-19.

The CDR3 nucleotides are TGTGCCAGCAGCTTACCGAGACAGCTGAACACTGAAGCTTTCTTT. It specifies CASSLPRQLNTEAFF. The genes are TRBV11-2 and TRBJ1-1; TRBD1 might be the D (5 bases). The V gene's germline CDR1 is SGHAT and CDR2 FQNNGV. Trimming cost V 2 bases and J 0 bases, with 10 bases left between them. The CDR3 spans 15 residues.